This TCR beta chain was captured in a study of beta chain features in type 1 diabetes. Findings and limits, study-wide: The similarity of naive, central memory and Treg TCRB repertoires appeared greater among patients than among healthy donors. A potential PCR bias toward shorter templates would be equal in patient and control samples. Type 1 diabetes patients showed a moderate but significant shortening of TCRB CDR3s in all four CD4+ subsets.

Worth noting for this clone: Its target is not known.

TCRB transcripts that were expressed got sequenced, as all of the isolated RNA had been reverse transcribed. Sequencing used immunoSEQ multiplex PCR; TCRdb keeps in-frame clones, though not all of them. The sample includes around 300,000 clones, about 15% seen only once; the top ten take roughly 0.015%. Trimming pared 8 bases from V and 0 bases from J, leaving 13 bases between. The CDR3 extends over 14 amino acids. Germline-derived CDR1 and CDR2 are SGHKS and YYEKEE (reference sequence). The TCR was taken from a man between 18 and 29 years old with type 1 diabetes. Sample: naive CD4+ T cells from blood. The rearrangement links TRBV5-5 to TRBJ2-3; D might be TRBD2 (5 bases). For the CDR3, the DNA is TGTGCCAGTAGGCAGCGGACTAGCACAGATACGCAGTATTTT. As protein: CASRQRTSTDTQYF.